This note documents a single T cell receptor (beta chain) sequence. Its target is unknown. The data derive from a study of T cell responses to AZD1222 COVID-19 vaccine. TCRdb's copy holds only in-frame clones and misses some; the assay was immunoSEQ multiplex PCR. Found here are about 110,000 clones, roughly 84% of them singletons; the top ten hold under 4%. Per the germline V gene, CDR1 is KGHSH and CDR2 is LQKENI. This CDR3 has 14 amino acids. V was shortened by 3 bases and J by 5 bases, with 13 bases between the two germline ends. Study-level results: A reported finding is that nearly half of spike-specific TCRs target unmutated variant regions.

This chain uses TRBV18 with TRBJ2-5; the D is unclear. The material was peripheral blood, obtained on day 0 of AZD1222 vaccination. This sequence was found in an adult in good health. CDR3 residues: CASSPPASTETQYF. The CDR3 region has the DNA TGTGCCAGCTCACCCCCCGCAAGTACGGAGACCCAGTACTTC. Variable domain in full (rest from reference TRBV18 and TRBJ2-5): NAGVMQNPRHLVRRRGQEARLRCSPMKGHSHVYWYRQLPEEGLKFMVYLQKENIIDESGMPKERFSAEFPKEGPSILRIQQVVRGDSAAYFCASSPPASTETQYFGPGTRLLVL.